These 3 T cell receptor beta chains were sequenced from one sample in a study of blood T cell repertoires in COVID-19 (dated by TCRdb to the early 2020s). The method was the immunoSEQ multiplex PCR assay. TCRdb's version of the immuneACCESS table is confined to in-frame rearrangements and falls short of the full clone set. An unresolved V gene accounts for under half of the shortfall where checked; the remainder is of unknown origin. The sample table records over 130,000 clones; approximately 80% of these occur just once. The top ten constitute roughly 1.7% of the sample. The specimen sequenced was PBMCs or T cells enriched from blood (not recorded which). These receptors came from a woman aged 18-35 years who had been exposed to COVID-19.

This clone has more than one count but fewer than ten. This chain joins TRBV5-5 and TRBJ2-7; D remains ambiguous. The CDR3 length is 13 residues. Germline CDR1 SGHKS, CDR2 YYEKEE (reference sequence). V lost 0 bases and J lost 3, with 7 bases in between. The DNA of the CDR3 is TGTGCCAGCAGCTTGGTTACACACTACGAGCAGTACTTC. As protein: CASSLVTHYEQYF.

This clone was seen a single time. The chain uses TRBV10-3 and TRBJ2-7; possible D gene TRBD2, 5 bases. V was shortened by 2 bases and J by 2 bases, with 10 bases between the two germline ends. CDR3 size: 14 residues. In germline, CDR1 is ENHRY, CDR2 SYGVKD. The CDR3 sequence is CAISEQETTYEQYF. DNA for the CDR3: TGTGCCATCAGTGAGCAAGAGACTACCTACGAGCAGTACTTC.

In its sample, this clone was seen once. The chain couples TRBV10-3 to TRBJ2-7; D not certain. The length of the CDR3 is 16 residues. Germline CDR1 ENHRY, CDR2 SYGVKD. The V end lost 2 bases, the J end lost 0 bases, and 14 bases lay between the germline ends. Here the CDR3 DNA reads TGTGCCATCAGTGAGAATCTGTTGGTGAGCTCCTACGAGCAGTACTTC. Protein product: CAISENLLVSSYEQYF.